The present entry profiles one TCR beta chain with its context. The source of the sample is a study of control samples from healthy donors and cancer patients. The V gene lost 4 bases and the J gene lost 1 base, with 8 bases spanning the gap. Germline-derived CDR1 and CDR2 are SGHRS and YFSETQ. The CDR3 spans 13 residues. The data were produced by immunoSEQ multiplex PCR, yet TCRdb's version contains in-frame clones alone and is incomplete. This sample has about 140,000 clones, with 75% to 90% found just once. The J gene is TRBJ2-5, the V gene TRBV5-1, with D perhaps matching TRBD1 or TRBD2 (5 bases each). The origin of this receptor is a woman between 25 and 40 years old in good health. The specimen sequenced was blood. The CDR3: CASSRDGQETQYF. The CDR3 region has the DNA TGCGCCAGCAGCCGGGACGGCCAAGAGACCCAGTACTTC.